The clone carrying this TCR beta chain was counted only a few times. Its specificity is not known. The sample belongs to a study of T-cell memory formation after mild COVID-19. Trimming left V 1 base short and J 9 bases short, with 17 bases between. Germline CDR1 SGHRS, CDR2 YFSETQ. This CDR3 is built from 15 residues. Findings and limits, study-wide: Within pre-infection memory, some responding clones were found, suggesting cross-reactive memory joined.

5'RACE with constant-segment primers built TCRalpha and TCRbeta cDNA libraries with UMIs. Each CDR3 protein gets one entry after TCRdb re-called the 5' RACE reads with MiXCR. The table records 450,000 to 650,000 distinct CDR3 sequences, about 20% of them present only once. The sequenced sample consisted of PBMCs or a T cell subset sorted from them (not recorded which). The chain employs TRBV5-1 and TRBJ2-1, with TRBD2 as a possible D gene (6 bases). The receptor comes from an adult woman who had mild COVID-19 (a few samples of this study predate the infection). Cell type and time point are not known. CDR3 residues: CASSLTGAAGVEQFF. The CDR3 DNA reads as TGCGCCAGCAGCTTGACCGGGGCAGCGGGTGTTGAGCAGTTCTTC.